This record concerns one T cell receptor beta chain sequence. These data belong to a study of blood T cell repertoires in COVID-19. Turning to the study itself: Material from acute and convalescent COVID-19 was sourced from the United States, Italy and Spain. Nucleic acid was either cDNA or gDNA, and it came from T cells, B-cell-depleted T cells, or PBMCs.

V was cut by 5 bases and J by 0 bases, with 14 bases left in between. CDR1 and CDR2 from the germline V gene are SQVTM and ANQGSEA. The CDR3 is 15 residues long. This study enrolled people aged roughly 18 to 90 from about two dozen US geographic areas. How the authors handled the data: Researchers report that nucleated cell counts were estimated from reference gene primer amplification. Measured with immunoSEQ multiplex PCR; TCRdb has only the in-frame clones, and not every one. V and J calls and clone size are given by that table; D and trimming were obtained from the DNA. The sample includes 200,000 to 300,000 clones, about nine tenths of them seen just once.

The chain combines TRBV29-1 with TRBJ1-3; D is undetermined. The receptor's source is a woman in her 40s with acute COVID-19. What was sequenced was PBMCs or T cells enriched from blood (not recorded which). The CDR3 region has the DNA TGCAGCGTTTCACGCAGTGGGCTCTCTGGAAACACCATATATTTT. This gives the protein CSVSRSGLSGNTIYF.